Below, 5 T cell receptor beta chains from the same sample are listed, as sequenced in a study of tumor-infiltrating lymphocytes in oesophageal squamous cell carcinoma. One entry per CDR3 protein results from TCRdb running MiXCR on the PCR reads. The sample yields approximately 15,000 distinct CDR3 sequences, 50% seen once. The source material was blood. The receptors here all came from a male donor with esophageal squamous cell carcinoma.

This clonotype has just a few counts. The rearrangement joins TRBV12-3 or TRBV12-4 to TRBJ2-7, with TRBD1 matching over 9 bases. Germline trimming cut 4 bases from V and 0 bases from J; bases unmatched to any gene: 4. This CDR3 is 15 amino acids long. CDR3 residues: CASSSPGQGSYEQYF. The CDR3 coding sequence is TGTGCCAGCAGTTCACCGGGACAGGGCTCCTACGAGCAGTACTTC.

The genes are TRBV7-6 and TRBJ2-5; TRBD2 is a possible D gene (5 bases). With 5 bases removed from V and 4 bases from J, the gap between germline ends came to 8 bases. This CDR3 comprises 12 residues. Germline lookup yields CDR1 SGHVS and CDR2 FNYEAQ. For the CDR3, the DNA is TGTGCCAGCAGCCGGACTCGAGAGACCCAGTACTTC. Translated: CASSRTRETQYF.

The rearrangement uses TRBV11-2 and TRBJ2-3; D perhaps matches TRBD1 (6 bases). Germline CDR1 and CDR2: SGHAT and FQNNGV. The CDR3 spans 14 residues. V was trimmed by 1 base and J by 4 bases, leaving 9 bases between them. CDR3 nucleotide sequence: TGTGCCAGCAGCTTAGTTGGGGGCCCAGATACGCAGTATTTT. Protein product: CASSLVGGPDTQYF.

This clonotype was seen only a few times. This chain links TRBV7-2 with TRBJ2-1; TRBD1 or TRBD2 may be the D gene (6 bases each). The J call is uncertain, as TRBJ2-5 better fits the DNA end. The CDR3 consists of 15 residues. Germline CDR1 and CDR2: SGHTA and FQGNSA. The CDR3 is CASAEGGSAQETQYF. The CDR3, as DNA: TGTGCCAGCGCCGAGGGGGGATCAGCTCAAGAGACCCAGTACTTC.

Turning to this clonotype: It is likely a read error, because the conserved phenylalanine at the end of the CDR3 is missing. No DNA is shown, since the ends of the CDR3 on it are uncertain; the CDR3 is the one TCRdb lists. This rearrangement joins TRBV19 to TRBJ2-7; the table's D gene call, TRBD2, was not cross checked with the DNA. Germline CDR1 LNHDA, CDR2 SQIVND (reference sequence). The CDR3 comprises 13 residues, both ends counted. CDR3 region: CASSSDYGYTFGS.